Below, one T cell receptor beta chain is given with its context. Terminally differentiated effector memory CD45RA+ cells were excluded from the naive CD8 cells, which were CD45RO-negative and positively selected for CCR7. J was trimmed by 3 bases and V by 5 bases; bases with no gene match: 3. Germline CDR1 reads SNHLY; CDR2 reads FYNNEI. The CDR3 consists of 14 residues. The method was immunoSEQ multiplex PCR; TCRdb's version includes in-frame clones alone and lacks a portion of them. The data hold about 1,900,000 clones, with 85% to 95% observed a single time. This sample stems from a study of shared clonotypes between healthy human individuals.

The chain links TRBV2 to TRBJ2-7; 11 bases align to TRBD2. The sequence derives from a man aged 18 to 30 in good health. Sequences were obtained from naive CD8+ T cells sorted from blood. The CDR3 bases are TGTGCCAGCAGTACGACTAGCGGGATCTACGAGCAGTACTTC. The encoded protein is CASSTTSGIYEQYF.